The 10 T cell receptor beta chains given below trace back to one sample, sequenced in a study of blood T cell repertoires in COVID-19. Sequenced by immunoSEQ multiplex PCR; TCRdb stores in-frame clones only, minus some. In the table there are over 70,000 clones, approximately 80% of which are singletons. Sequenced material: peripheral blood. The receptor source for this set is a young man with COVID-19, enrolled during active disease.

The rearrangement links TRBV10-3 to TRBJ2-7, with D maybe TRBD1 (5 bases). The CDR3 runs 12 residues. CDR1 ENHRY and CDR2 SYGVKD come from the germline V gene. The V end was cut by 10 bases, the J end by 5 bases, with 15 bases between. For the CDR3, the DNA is TGTGCCACCGGACAAATGGGCGACGAGCAGTACTTC. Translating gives CATGQMGDEQYF.

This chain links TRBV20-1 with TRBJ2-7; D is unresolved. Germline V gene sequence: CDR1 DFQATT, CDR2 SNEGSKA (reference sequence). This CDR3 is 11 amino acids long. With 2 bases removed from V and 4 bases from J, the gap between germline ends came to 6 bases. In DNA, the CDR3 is TGCAGTGCTAGACCCGAGTACGAGCAGTACTTC. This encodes CSARPEYEQYF.

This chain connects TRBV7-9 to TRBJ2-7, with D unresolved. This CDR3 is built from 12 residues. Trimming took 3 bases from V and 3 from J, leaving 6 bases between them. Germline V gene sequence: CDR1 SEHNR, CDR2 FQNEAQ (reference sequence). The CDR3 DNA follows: TGTGCCAGCAGCTTTAGATACTACGAGCAGTACTTC. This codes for CASSFRYYEQYF.

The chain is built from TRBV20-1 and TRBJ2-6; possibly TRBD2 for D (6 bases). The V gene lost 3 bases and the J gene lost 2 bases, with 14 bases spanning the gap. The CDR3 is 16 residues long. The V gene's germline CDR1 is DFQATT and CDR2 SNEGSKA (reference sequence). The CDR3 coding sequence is TGCAGTGCTAGTGCGGGGTCGCTGGCTGGGGCCAACGTCCTGACTTTC. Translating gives CSASAGSLAGANVLTF.

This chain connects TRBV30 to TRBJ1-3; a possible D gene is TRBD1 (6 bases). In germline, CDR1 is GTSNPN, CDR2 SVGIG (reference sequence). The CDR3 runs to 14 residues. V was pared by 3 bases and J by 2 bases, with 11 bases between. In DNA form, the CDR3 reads TGTGCCTGGAGCCCCGGGACACCTGGAAACACCATATATTTT. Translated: CAWSPGTPGNTIYF.

CDR3 sequence: CASRSSYNSPLHF. The CDR3 DNA reads as TGTGCCAGCCGGAGCTCCTATAATTCACCCCTCCACTTT. The chain links TRBV6-6 to TRBJ1-6; D not certain. Trimming took off 8 bases at V and 0 bases at J, with 5 bases between the two ends. The CDR3 spans 13 residues. CDR1 is MNHNY, CDR2 SVGAGI, per germline (reference sequence).

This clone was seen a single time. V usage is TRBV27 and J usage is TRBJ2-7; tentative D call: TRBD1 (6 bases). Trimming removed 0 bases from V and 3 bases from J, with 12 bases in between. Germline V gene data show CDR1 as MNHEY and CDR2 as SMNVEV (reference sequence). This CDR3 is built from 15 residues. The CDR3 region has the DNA TGTGCCAGCAGTTTATCCTATGGACAGAACTACGAGCAGTACTTC. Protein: CASSLSYGQNYEQYF.

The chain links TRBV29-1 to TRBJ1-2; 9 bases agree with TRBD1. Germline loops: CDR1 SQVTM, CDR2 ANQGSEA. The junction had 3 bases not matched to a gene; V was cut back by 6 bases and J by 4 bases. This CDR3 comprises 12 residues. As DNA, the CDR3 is TGCAGCGTGACAGGGGGTGGCTATGGCTACACCTTC. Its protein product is CSVTGGGYGYTF.

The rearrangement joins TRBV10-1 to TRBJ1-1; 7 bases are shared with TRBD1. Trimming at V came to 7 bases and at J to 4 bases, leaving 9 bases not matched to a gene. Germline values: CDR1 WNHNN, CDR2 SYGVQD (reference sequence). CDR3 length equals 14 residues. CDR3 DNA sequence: TGCGCCAGCAAGACCGACAGGGAAGGCACTGAAGCTTTCTTT. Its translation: CASKTDREGTEAFF.

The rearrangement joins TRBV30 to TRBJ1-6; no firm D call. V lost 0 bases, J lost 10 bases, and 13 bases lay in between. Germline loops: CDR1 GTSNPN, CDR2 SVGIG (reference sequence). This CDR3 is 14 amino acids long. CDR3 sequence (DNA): TGTGCCTGGAGTGTACGGTGGGAGCGGTCACCCCTCCACTTT. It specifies CAWSVRWERSPLHF. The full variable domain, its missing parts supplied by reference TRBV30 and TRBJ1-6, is SQTIHQWPATLVQPVGSPLSLECTVEGTSNPNLYWYRQAAGRGLQLLFYSVGIGQISSEVPQNLSASRPQDRQFILSSKKLLLSDSGFYLCAWSVRWERSPLHFGNGTRLTVT.